These 15 T cell receptor beta chains share one sample of origin, sequenced in a study of CD8 T cells in Susac syndrome. A quantity of roughly 0.5 to 1 ug RNA underwent reverse transcription using random hexamers. Each CDR3 protein gets one entry after TCRdb re-called the immunoSEQ multiplex PCR reads with MiXCR. The sample gives 170,000 or so distinct CDR3 sequences, approximately 95% of which show up once; roughly 0.16% is in the top ten. Sequencing input: CD8+ T cells from PBMCs. Every receptor here comes from a human donor with multiple sclerosis.

The genes are TRBV24-1 and TRBJ2-2; 11 bases are shared with TRBD1. This CDR3 region has 14 residues. With 9 bases clipped from V and 5 bases from J, the junction kept 4 bases outside the gene matches. Germline CDR1 reads KGHDR; CDR2 reads SFDVKD. CDR3 in DNA: TGTGCCACCGCCGGGACAGGGGGAACCGGGGAGCTGTTTTTT. Its translation: CATAGTGGTGELFF.

V gene TRBV7-9 combines with J gene TRBJ2-2; D might be TRBD1 or TRBD2, each matching 6 bases. CDR3 size: 13 residues. Trimming pared 10 bases from V and 6 bases from J, leaving 15 bases between. Looked up from germline, CDR1 is SEHNR and CDR2 is FQNEAQ (reference sequence). The CDR3 reads CAILSGAPGELFF. CDR3 bases: TGTGCCATCCTGTCGGGGGCTCCCGGGGAGCTGTTTTTT.

The chain joins TRBV20-1 to TRBJ1-2; D remains ambiguous. V was shortened by 0 bases and J by 1 base, with 6 bases between the two germline ends. CDR1 is DFQATT, CDR2 SNEGSKA, per germline (reference sequence). CDR3 length: 13 residues. CDR3 protein: CSARDPDNYGYTF. The CDR3 coding sequence is TGCAGTGCTAGAGATCCCGATAACTATGGCTACACCTTC.

Written as DNA, the CDR3 is TGTGCCAGCAGCTCCCGACATGCCCAAGAGACCCAGTACTTC. Translated: CASSSRHAQETQYF. V gene TRBV7-7 combines with J gene TRBJ2-5; no definite D call. V lost 4 bases and J 1 base, leaving 10 bases between the germline ends. The CDR3 extends over 14 amino acids. Germline CDR1 is SSHAT and CDR2 is FNYEAQ (reference sequence). The full variable domain, in which reference TRBV7-7 and TRBJ2-5 provide the parts outside the CDR3, is GAGVSQSPRYKVTKRGQDVTLRCDPISSHATLYWYQQALGQGPEFLTYFNYEAQPDKSGLPSDRFSAERPEGSISTLTIQRTEQRDSAMYRCASSSRHAQETQYFGPGTRLLVL.

This clonotype was detected a few times. The chain uses TRBV29-1 and TRBJ2-2; 8 bases align to TRBD2. V gave up 4 bases and J gave up 5 bases; unmatched junction bases: 3. Germline CDR1 and CDR2: SQVTM and ANQGSEA. The CDR3 extends over 13 amino acids. The CDR3 coding sequence is TGCAGCGTTGTCGCGGGAGGAACCGGGGAGCTGTTTTTT. Its protein is CSVVAGGTGELFF.

The rearrangement uses TRBV27 and TRBJ1-1; D gene unclear. Germline V gene data show CDR1 as MNHEY and CDR2 as SMNVEV (reference sequence). V was clipped by 2 bases and J by 8 bases, with 9 bases between them. The CDR3 contains 12 residues. Here the CDR3 reads CASSLTGREAFF. CDR3 nucleotide sequence: TGTGCCAGCAGTTTAACTGGGAGGGAAGCTTTCTTT.

J is TRBJ2-7 and V is TRBV6-5; 9 bases fit TRBD2. CDR1 MNHEY and CDR2 SVGAGI come from the germline V gene. The V and J ends lost 6 bases and 7 bases, in that order; junction bases with no gene match: 7. The CDR3 is 13 amino acids. The CDR3 loop is CASRPSGAGEQYF. CDR3 DNA sequence: TGTGCCAGCAGACCTAGCGGGGCTGGTGAGCAGTACTTC.

The chain couples TRBV9 to TRBJ2-3; a possible D gene is TRBD2 (5 bases). V was pared by 0 bases and J by 0 bases, with 14 bases between. CDR1 is SGDLS and CDR2 is YYNGEE in the germline V gene. The CDR3 has 17 residues. CDR3 nucleotides: TGTGCCAGCAGCGTAGAAGGACTCCATCCAAGCACAGATACGCAGTATTTT. Its translation is CASSVEGLHPSTDTQYF.

Here the CDR3 reads CASSQDTGPVETQYF. The CDR3 DNA reads TGCGCCAGCAGCCAAGACACAGGGCCGGTGGAGACCCAGTACTTC. V and J are TRBV4-1 and TRBJ2-5, with D possibly being TRBD1 (6 bases). Germline lookup yields CDR1 MGHRA and CDR2 YSYEKL. This CDR3 contains 15 residues. Deletions cut 0 bases from V and 5 bases from J, with 13 bases between.

The chain couples TRBV5-1 to TRBJ2-1; 7 nucleotides match TRBD1. Germline V CDR1 and CDR2: SGHRS, YFSETQ. Trimming removed 4 bases from V and 10 bases from J; junction bases left unmatched: 11. The CDR3 has 14 residues. The DNA for the CDR3 is TGCGCCAGCAGCGCTCGACAGGGAAGTAGGGAGCAGTTCTTC. As protein: CASSARQGSREQFF.

Of note for this clonotype: The junction departs from germline at one end; a sequencing error may be responsible. V and J are TRBV7-9 and TRBJ2-7; D remains ambiguous. CDR3 length: 13 residues. The germline V gene encodes CDR1 SEHNR and CDR2 FQNEAQ (reference sequence). CDR3 coding DNA: TGTGCCAGCAGCTTAGGGTATTCCTACGAGCAGCACTTC. Its protein product is CASSLGYSYEQHF.

The rearrangement uses TRBV27 and TRBJ2-1, with TRBD1 as a possible D gene (5 bases). Trimming left V 6 bases short and J 4 bases short, with 10 bases between. The germline CDR1 and CDR2 sequences are MNHEY and SMNVEV (reference sequence). The CDR3 is 13 amino acids. For the CDR3, the DNA is TGTGCCAGCAGCCCAGACAGATACAATGAGCAGTTCTTC. This gives the protein CASSPDRYNEQFF.

The chain is built from TRBV7-3 and TRBJ2-1; D is perhaps TRBD2 (6 bases). There are 15 residues in the CDR3. From germline, CDR1 is SGHTA and CDR2 FQGTGA. The germline V and J ends were trimmed by 1 base and 7 bases, with 14 bases remaining between them. The CDR3, as DNA: TGTGCCAGCAGCTTAATCGCGGGGCCCTGGAATGAGCAGTTCTTC. It encodes CASSLIAGPWNEQFF.

This rearrangement joins TRBV13 to TRBJ2-7; unclear D gene. Deletions cut 3 bases from V and 2 bases from J, with 11 bases between. Germline assignment: CDR1 PRHDT and CDR2 FYEKMQ (reference sequence). CDR3 length: 14 residues. DNA for the CDR3: TGTGCCAGCAGCTTTTCCGCGCAGGCCTACGAGCAGTACTTC. Translating it yields CASSFSAQAYEQYF.

The CDR3 here is CASSLGDAELLYGYTF. CDR3 coding DNA: TGTGCCAGCAGCTTGGGGGACGCCGAGCTGCTTTATGGCTACACCTTC. The V call is TRBV5-6, the J call TRBJ1-2; D perhaps matches TRBD1 (5 bases). Germline loops: CDR1 SGHDT, CDR2 YYEEEE. This CDR3 contains 16 residues. The V end lost 0 bases, the J end lost 5 bases, and 17 bases lay between the germline ends.